What follows describes a single T cell receptor beta chain. CDR3 size: 14 residues. V shed 7 bases and J shed 0 bases, with 12 bases lying between them. The germline CDR1 and CDR2 sequences are MNHNY and SVGAGI (reference sequence). These data come from a study of blood T cell repertoires in COVID-19. Turning to the study itself: The United States, Italy and Spain supplied acute and convalescent COVID-19 samples. In each case, the material was cDNA or gDNA derived from T cells, B-cell-depleted T cells, or PBMCs.

Authors' data handling: Reference gene primer amplification gave estimated nucleated cell counts. Generated by immunoSEQ multiplex PCR, the TCRdb table keeps only in-frame clones and is missing some. Clonal size and the V and J genes are those of that table, whereas D and trimming came from the DNA. The data show under 65,000 clones, approximately 90% seen once. The clonotype comes from a man aged 80 or over with acute or convalescent COVID-19. Sequencing was performed on peripheral blood. The chain recombines TRBV6-6 with TRBJ1-2, with no clear D. The CDR3: CASTHGETNYGYTF. The DNA for the CDR3 is TGTGCCAGCACCCACGGGGAGACTAACTATGGCTACACCTTC.